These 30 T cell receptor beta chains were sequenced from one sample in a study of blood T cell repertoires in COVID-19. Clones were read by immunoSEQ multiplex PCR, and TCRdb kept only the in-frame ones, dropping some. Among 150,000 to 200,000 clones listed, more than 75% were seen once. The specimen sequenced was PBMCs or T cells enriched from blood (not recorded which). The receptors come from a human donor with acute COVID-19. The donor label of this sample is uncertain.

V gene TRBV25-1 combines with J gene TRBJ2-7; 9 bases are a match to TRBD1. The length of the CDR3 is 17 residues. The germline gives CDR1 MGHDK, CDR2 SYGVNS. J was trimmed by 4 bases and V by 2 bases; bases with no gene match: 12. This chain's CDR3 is CASSELGEGQGGYEQYF. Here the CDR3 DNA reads TGTGCCAGCAGTGAACTGGGGGAGGGACAGGGAGGATACGAGCAGTACTTC.

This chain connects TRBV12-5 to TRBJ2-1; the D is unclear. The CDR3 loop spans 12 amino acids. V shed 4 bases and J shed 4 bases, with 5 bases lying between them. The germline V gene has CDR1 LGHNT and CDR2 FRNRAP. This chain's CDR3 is CASGSVYNEQFF. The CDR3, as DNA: TGTGCTAGTGGTTCCGTTTACAATGAGCAGTTCTTC.

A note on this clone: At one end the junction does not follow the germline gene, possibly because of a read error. The CDR3 bases are TGTGCCAGCAGTTTAGCGCTAAACTCTGGAAACACCATATATTTT. Translation gives CASSLALNSGNTIYF. The gene calls are TRBV7-9 and TRBJ1-3; D not resolved. The CDR3 spans 15 residues. Per the germline V gene, CDR1 is SEHNR and CDR2 is FQNEAQ (reference sequence).

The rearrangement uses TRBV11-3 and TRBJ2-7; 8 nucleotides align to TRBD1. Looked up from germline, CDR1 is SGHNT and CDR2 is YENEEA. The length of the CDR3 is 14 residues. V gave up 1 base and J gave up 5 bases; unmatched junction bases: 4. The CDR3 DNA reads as TGTGCCAGCAGCTTAGGAGCAGGGGGCGACGAGCAGTACTTC. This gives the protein CASSLGAGGDEQYF.

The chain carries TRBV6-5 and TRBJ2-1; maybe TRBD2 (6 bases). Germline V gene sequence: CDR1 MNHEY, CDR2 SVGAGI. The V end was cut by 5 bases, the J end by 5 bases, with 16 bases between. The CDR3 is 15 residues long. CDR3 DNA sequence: TGTGCCAGCAGTCCCCTCGGGGGAAGGAACAATGAGCAGTTCTTC. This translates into CASSPLGGRNNEQFF.

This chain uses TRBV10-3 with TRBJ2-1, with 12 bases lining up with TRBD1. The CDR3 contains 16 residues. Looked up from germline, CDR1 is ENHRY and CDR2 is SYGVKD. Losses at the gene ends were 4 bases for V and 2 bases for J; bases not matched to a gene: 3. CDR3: CAISGGTGGTYNEQFF. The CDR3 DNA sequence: TGTGCCATCAGTGGAGGGACAGGGGGCACCTACAATGAGCAGTTCTTC.

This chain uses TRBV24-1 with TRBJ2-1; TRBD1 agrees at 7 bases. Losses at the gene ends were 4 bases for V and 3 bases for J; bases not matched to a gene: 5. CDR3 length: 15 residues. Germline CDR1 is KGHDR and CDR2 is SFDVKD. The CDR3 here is CATSEQTGYYNEQFF. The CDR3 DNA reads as TGTGCCACCAGTGAACAGACAGGGTACTACAATGAGCAGTTCTTC.

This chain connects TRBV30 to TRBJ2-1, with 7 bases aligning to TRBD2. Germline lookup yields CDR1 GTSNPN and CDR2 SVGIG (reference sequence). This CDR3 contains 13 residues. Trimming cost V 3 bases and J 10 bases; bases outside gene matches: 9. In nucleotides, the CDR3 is TGTGCCTGGAGCCCCGTGGAGCGGGGAGAGCAGTTCTTC. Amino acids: CAWSPVERGEQFF. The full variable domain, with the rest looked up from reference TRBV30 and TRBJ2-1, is SQTIHQWPATLVQPVGSPLSLECTVEGTSNPNLYWYRQAAGRGLQLLFYSVGIGQISSEVPQNLSASRPQDRQFILSSKKLLLSDSGFYLCAWSPVERGEQFFGPGTRLTVL.

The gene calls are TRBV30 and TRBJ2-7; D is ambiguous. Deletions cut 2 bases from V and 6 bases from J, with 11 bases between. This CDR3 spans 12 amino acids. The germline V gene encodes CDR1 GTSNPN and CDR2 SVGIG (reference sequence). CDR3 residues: CAWSTLESEQYF. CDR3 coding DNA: TGTGCCTGGAGTACCCTAGAGTCCGAGCAGTACTTC.

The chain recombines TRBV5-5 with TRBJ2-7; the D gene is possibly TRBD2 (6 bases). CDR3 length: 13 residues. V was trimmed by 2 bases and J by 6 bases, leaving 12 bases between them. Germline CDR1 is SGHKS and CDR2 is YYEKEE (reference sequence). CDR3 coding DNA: TGTGCCAGCAGCTTCGGGGGTTCGGCCGAGCAGTACTTC. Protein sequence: CASSFGGSAEQYF.

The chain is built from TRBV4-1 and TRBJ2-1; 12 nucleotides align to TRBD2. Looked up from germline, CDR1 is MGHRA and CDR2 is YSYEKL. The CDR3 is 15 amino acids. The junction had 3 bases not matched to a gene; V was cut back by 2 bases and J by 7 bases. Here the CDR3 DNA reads TGCGCCAGCAGCCAACTAGCGGGGGGGCTGAATGAGCAGTTCTTC. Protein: CASSQLAGGLNEQFF.

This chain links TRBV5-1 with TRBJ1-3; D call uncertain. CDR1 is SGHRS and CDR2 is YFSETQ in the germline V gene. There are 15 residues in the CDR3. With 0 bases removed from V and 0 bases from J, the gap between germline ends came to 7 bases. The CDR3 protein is CASSLDSLSGNTIYF. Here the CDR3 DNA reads TGCGCCAGCAGCTTGGACAGTCTCTCTGGAAACACCATATATTTT. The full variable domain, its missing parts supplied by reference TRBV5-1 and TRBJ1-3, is KAGVTQTPRYLIKTRGQQVTLSCSPISGHRSVSWYQQTPGQGLQFLFEYFSETQRNKGNFPGRFSGRQFSNSRSEMNVSTLELGDSALYLCASSLDSLSGNTIYFGEGSWLTVV.

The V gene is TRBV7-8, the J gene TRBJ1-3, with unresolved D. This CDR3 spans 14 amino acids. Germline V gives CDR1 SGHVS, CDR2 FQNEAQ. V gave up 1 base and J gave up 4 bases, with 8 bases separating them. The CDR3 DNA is TGTGCCAGCAGCTTAGTAGAAGCAGGAAACACCATATATTTT. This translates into CASSLVEAGNTIYF.

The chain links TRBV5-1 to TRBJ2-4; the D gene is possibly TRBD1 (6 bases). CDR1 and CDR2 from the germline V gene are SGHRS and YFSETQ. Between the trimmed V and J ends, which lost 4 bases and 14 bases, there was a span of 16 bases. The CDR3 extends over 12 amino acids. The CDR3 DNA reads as TGCGCCAGCAGCGGGGCAGGGGCTCAAGAGTACTTC. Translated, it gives CASSGAGAQEYF. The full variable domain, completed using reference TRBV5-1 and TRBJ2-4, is KAGVTQTPRYLIKTRGQQVTLSCSPISGHRSVSWYQQTPGQGLQFLFEYFSETQRNKGNFPGRFSGRQFSNSRSEMNVSTLELGDSALYLCASSGAGAQEYFGAGTRLSVL.

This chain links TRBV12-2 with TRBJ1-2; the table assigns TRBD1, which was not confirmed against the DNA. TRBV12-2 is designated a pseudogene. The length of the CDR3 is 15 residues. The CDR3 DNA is TGTGCAAGTCGCTTACGTGGGACAGGGCTTAGAGGCTACACCTTC. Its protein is CASRLRGTGLRGYTF.

DNA for the CDR3: TGTGCCAGCAGCTTGGCCGGTGGGACAGGAGCTAACTATGGCTACACCTTC. Translating gives CASSLAGGTGANYGYTF. The chain links TRBV5-4 to TRBJ1-2; TRBD1 matches at 8 bases. The CDR3 has 17 amino acids. V was clipped by 0 bases and J by 0 bases; unmatched bases: 7. CDR1 and CDR2 from the germline V gene are SGHNT and YYREEE (reference sequence).

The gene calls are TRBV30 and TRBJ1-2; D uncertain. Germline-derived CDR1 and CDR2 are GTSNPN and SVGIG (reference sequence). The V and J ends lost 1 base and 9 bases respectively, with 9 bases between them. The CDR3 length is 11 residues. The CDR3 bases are TGTGCCTGGAGTGGGAGGGTTAGCTACACCTTC. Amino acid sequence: CAWSGRVSYTF.

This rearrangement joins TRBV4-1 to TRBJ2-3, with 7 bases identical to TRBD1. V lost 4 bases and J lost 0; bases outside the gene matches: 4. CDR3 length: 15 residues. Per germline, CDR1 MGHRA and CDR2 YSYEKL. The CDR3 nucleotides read TGCGCCAGCAGCCCTGGGACAGCGAGCACAGATACGCAGTATTTT. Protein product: CASSPGTASTDTQYF.

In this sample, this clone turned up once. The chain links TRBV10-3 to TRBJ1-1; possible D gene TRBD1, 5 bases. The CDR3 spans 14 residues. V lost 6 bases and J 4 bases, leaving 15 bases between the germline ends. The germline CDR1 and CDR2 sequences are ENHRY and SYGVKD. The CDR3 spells CAIRGLGRGTEAFF. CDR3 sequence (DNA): TGTGCCATCAGGGGTTTAGGGAGGGGCACTGAAGCTTTCTTT.

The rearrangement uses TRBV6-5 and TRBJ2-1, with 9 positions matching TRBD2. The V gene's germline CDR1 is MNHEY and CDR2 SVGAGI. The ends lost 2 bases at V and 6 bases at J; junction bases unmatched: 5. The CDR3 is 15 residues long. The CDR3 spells CASSYGRGGRNEQFF. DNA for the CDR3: TGTGCCAGCAGTTACGGGCGGGGGGGACGCAATGAGCAGTTCTTC.

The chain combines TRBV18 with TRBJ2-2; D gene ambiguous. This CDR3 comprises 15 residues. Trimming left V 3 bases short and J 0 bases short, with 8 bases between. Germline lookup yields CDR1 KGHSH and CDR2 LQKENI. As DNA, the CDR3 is TGTGCCAGCTCACCGGGCGTCGCGAACACCGGGGAGCTGTTTTTT. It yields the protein CASSPGVANTGELFF.

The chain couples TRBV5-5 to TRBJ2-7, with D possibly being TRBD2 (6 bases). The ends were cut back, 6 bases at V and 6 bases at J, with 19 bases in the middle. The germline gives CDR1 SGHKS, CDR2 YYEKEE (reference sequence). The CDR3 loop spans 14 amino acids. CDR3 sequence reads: CASTTRRGTGEQYF. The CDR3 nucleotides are TGTGCCAGCACTACCCGCCGGGGGACGGGCGAGCAGTACTTC.

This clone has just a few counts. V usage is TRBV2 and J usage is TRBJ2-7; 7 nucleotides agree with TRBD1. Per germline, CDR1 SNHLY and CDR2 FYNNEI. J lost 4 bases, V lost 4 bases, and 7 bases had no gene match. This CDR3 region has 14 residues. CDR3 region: CASSVEGTAYEQYF. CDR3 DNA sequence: TGTGCCAGCAGTGTAGAGGGGACAGCTTACGAGCAGTACTTC.

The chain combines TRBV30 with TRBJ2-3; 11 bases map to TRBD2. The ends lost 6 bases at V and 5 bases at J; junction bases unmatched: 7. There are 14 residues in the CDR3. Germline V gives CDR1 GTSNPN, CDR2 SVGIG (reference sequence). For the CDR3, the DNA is TGTGCCTGCAGTATAGCGGGGGGGTTAGATACGCAGTATTTT. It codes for CACSIAGGLDTQYF.

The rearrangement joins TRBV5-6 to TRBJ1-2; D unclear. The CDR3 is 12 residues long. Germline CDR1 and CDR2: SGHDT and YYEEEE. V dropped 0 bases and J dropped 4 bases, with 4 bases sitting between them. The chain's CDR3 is CASSLEPYGYTF. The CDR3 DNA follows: TGTGCCAGCAGCTTGGAGCCCTATGGCTACACCTTC.

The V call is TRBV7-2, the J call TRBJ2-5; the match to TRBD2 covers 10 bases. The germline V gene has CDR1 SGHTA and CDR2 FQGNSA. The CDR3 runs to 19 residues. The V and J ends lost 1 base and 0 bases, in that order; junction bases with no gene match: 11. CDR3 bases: TGTGCCAGCAGCTTAGTGGCGGCTAGCGGGGGTTCGTACCAAGAGACCCAGTACTTC. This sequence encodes CASSLVAASGGSYQETQYF.

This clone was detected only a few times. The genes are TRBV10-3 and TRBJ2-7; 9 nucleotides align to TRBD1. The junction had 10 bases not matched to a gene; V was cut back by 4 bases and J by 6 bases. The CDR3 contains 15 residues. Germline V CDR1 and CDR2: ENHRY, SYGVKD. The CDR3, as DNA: TGTGCCATCAGTGGTGGGACAGGGCGTAACGGCGAGCAGTACTTC. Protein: CAISGGTGRNGEQYF.

CDR3 coding DNA: TGTGCCAGCTCACCACCGTTAGGCGGGGGCCTAGACTATGGCTACACCTTC. It is translated as CASSPPLGGGLDYGYTF. The gene calls are TRBV18 and TRBJ1-2; the D gene is possibly TRBD1 (6 bases). This CDR3 has 17 amino acids. Trimming took 0 bases from V and 3 from J, leaving 17 bases between them. Germline loops: CDR1 KGHSH, CDR2 LQKENI.

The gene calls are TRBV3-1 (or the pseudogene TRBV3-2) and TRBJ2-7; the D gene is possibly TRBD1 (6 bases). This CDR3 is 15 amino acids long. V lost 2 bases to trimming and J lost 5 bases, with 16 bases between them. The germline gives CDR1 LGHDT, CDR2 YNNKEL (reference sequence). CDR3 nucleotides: TGTGCCAGCAGCCAAATTCAGGGGTCCAGCGACGAGCAGTACTTC. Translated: CASSQIQGSSDEQYF.

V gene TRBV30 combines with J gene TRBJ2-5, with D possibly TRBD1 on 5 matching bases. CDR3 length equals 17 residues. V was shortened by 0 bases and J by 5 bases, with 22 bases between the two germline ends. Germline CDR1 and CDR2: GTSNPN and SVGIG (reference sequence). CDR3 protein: CAWSVYSTANPPETQYF. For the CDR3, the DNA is TGTGCCTGGAGTGTCTATTCGACAGCTAACCCGCCGGAGACCCAGTACTTC.